This T cell receptor beta chain stems from a study of blood T cell repertoires in COVID-19. Methods used by the authors: Amplification of reference gene primers provided the estimated nucleated cell counts. Libraries were prepared by immunoSEQ multiplex PCR; TCRdb keeps only in-frame clonotypes and omits some of them. V and J calls and clone size follow that table, whereas D and trimming were derived from the DNA. The sample carries approximately 670,000 clones, about 87% recorded once. The germline V gene encodes CDR1 SGHNT and CDR2 YYREEE (reference sequence). The V and J ends lost 0 bases and 1 base, in that order; junction bases with no gene match: 6. The CDR3 contains 16 residues.

Sequenced material: peripheral blood. The genes are TRBV5-4 and TRBJ1-1; 7 bases are shared with TRBD1. The TCR was taken from a woman aged 18-35 years with acute or convalescent COVID-19. The CDR3 DNA sequence: TGTGCCAGCAGCTTGGTGACAGGGCGAAGGAACACTGAAGCTTTCTTT. Translated: CASSLVTGRRNTEAFF.